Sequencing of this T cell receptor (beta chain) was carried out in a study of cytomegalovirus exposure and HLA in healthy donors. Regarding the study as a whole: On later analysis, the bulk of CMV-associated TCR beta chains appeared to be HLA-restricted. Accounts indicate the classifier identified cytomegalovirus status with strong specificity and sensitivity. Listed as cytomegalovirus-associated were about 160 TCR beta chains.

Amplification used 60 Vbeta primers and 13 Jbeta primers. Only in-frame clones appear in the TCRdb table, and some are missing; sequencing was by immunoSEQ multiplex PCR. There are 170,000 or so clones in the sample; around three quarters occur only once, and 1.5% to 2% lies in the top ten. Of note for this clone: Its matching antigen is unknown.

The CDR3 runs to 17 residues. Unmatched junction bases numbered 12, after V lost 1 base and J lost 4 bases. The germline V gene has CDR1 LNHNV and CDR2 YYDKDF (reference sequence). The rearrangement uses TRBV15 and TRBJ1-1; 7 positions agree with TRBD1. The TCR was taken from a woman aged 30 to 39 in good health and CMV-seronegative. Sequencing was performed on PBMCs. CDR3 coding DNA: TGTGCCACCAGCAGAGGGGCGACAGGGCGGGTGTTCACTGAAGCTTTCTTT. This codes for CATSRGATGRVFTEAFF.